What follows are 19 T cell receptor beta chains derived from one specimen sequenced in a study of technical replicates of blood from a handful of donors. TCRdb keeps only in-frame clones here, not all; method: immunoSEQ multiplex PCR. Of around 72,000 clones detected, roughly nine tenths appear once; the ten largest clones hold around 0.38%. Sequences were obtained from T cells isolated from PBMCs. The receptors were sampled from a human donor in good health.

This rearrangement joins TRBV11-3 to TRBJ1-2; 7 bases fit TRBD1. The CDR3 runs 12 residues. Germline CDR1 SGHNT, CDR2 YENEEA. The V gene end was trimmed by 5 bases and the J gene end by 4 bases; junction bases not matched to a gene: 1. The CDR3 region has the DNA TGTGCCAGCAGCGCAGGGGGCTATGGCTACACCTTC. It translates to CASSAGGYGYTF.

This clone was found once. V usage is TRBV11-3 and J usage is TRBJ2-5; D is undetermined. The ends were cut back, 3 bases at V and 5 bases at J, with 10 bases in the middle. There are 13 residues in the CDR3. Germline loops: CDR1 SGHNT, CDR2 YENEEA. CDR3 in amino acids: CASSLESQETQYF. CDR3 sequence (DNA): TGTGCCAGCAGCTTGGAGAGCCAGGAGACCCAGTACTTC.

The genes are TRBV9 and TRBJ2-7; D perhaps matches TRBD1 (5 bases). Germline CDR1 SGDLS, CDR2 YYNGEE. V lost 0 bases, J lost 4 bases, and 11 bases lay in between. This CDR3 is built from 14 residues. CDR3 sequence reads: CASSVDRLEYEQYF. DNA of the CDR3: TGTGCCAGCAGCGTAGACAGGCTAGAATACGAGCAGTACTTC.

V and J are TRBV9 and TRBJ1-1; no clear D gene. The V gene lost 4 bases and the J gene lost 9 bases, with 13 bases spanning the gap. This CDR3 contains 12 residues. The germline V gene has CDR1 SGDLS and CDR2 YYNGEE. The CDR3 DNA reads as TGTGCCAGCAGCCCAGACTCTCTTCAAGCTTTCTTT. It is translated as CASSPDSLQAFF.

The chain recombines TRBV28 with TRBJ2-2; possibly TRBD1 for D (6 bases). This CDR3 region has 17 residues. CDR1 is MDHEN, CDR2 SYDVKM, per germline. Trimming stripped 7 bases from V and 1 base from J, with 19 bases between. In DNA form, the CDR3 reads TGTGCCAGCAAATCAAGTACGGGACACTTGAACACCGGGGAGCTGTTTTTT. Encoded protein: CASKSSTGHLNTGELFF.

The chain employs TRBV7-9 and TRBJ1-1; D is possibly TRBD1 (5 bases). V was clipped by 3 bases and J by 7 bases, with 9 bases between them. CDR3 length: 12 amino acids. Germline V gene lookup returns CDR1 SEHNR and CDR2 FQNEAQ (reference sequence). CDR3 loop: CASSFSGGEAFF. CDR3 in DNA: TGTGCCAGCAGCTTTAGCGGGGGTGAAGCTTTCTTT.

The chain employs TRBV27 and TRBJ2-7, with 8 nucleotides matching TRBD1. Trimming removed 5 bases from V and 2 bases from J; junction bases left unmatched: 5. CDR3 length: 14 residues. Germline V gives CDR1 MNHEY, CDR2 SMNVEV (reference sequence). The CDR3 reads CASSPWDRTYEQYF. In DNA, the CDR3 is TGTGCCAGCAGTCCCTGGGACAGGACCTACGAGCAGTACTTC.

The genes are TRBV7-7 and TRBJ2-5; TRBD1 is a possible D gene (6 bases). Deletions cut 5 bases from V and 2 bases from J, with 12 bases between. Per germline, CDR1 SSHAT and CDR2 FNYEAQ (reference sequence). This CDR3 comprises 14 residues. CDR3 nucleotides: TGTGCCAGCAGCGTCGGACAGACGCAAGAGACCCAGTACTTC. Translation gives CASSVGQTQETQYF.

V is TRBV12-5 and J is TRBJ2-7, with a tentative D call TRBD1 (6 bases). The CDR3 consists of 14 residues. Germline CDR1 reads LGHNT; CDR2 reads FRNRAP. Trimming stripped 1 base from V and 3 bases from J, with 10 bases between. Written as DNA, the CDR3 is TGTGCTAGTGGTTTGGAGTTCAGGGGCTACGAGCAGTACTTC. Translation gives CASGLEFRGYEQYF.

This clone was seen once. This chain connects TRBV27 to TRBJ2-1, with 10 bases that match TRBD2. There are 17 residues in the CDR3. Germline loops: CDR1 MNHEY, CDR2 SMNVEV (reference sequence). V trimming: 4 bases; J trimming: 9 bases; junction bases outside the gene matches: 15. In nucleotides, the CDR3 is TGTGCCAGCAGTTCCCAAGTACGCCTAGCGGGGGCAGGTGAGCAGTTCTTC. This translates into CASSSQVRLAGAGEQFF.

DNA for the CDR3: TGTGCCAGCTCACCTAGTCCAGAGCCAAGGAGGGGCTACGAGCAGTACTTC. It is translated as CASSPSPEPRRGYEQYF. The chain recombines TRBV18 with TRBJ2-7; possibly TRBD2 for D (6 bases). The CDR3 consists of 17 residues. V was cut by 3 bases and J by 3 bases, with 21 bases left in between. The germline V gene encodes CDR1 KGHSH and CDR2 LQKENI.

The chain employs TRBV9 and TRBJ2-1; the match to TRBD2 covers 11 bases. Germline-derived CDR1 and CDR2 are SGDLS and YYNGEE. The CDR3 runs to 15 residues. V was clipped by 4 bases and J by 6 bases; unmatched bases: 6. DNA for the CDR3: TGTGCCAGCAGCTCCACTAGCGGGAGAATCAATGAGCAGTTCTTC. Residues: CASSSTSGRINEQFF. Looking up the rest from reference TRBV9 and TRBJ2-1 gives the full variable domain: DSGVTQTPKHLITATGQRVTLRCSPRSGDLSVYWYQQSLDQGLQFLIQYYNGEERAKGNILERFSAQQFPDLHSELNLSSLELGDSALYFCASSSTSGRINEQFFGPGTRLTVL.

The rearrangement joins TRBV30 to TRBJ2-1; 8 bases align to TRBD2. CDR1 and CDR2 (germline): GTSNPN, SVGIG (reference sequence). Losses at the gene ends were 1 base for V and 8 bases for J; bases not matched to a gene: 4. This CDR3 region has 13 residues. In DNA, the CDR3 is TGTGCCTGGAGTGGGGGACTAGATCATGAGCAGTTCTTC. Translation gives CAWSGGLDHEQFF. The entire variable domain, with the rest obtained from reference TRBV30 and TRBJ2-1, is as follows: SQTIHQWPATLVQPVGSPLSLECTVEGTSNPNLYWYRQAAGRGLQLLFYSVGIGQISSEVPQNLSASRPQDRQFILSSKKLLLSDSGFYLCAWSGGLDHEQFFGPGTRLTVL.

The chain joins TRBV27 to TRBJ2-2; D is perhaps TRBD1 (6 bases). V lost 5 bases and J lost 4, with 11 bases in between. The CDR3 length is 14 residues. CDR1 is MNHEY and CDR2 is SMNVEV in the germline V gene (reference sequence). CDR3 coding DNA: TGTGCCAGCAGTCCCCTACAGGGCACCGGGGAGCTGTTTTTT. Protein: CASSPLQGTGELFF.

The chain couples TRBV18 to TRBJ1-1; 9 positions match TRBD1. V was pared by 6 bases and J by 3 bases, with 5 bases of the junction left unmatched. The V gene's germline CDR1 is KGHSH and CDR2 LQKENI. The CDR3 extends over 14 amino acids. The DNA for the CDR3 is TGTGCCAGCTCCCGGGACAGGGAGGACACTGAAGCTTTCTTT. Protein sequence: CASSRDREDTEAFF.

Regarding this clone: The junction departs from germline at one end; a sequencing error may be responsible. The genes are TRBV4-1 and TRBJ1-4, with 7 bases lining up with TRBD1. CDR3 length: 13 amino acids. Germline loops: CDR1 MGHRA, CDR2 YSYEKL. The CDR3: CASSQDLGTECVF. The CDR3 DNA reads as TGCGCCAGCAGCCAAGATTTGGGGACAGAGTGTGTTTTT.

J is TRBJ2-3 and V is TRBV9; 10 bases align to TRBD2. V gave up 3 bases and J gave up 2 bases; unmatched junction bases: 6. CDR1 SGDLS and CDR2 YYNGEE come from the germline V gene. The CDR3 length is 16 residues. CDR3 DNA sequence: TGTGCCAGCAGCGCACAGGGACTAGCGCTCACAGATACGCAGTATTTT. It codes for CASSAQGLALTDTQYF.

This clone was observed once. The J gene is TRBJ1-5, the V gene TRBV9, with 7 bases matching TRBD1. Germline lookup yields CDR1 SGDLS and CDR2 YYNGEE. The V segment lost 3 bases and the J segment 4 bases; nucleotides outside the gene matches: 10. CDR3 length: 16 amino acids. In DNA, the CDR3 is TGTGCCAGCAGCGCGACCCCCGACAGGGCAAATCAGCCCCAGCATTTT. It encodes CASSATPDRANQPQHF.

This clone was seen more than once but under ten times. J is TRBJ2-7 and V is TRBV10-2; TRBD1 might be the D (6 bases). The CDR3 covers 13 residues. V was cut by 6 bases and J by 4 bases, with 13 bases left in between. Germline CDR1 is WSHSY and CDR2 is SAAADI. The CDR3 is CASRGADRYEQYF. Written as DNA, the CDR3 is TGCGCCAGCAGGGGGGCTGACAGGTACGAGCAGTACTTC.